This T cell receptor beta chain was retrieved from a study of blood T cell repertoires in COVID-19. Study at large: Specimens from acute and convalescent COVID-19 originated in the United States, Italy and Spain.

CDR1 is MDHEN, CDR2 SYDVKM, per germline. This CDR3 contains 16 residues. Trimming pared 5 bases from V and 0 bases from J, leaving 14 bases between. Measured with immunoSEQ multiplex PCR; TCRdb has only the in-frame clones, and not every one. The profile covers around 450,000 clones, with about 89% appearing a single time and 4% to 5.5% taken by the ten largest. The chain couples TRBV28 to TRBJ2-4; the D gene is possibly TRBD2 (6 bases). Sequencing used peripheral blood. This sequence originates from a woman aged 30 to 39 with acute or convalescent COVID-19. CDR3 nucleotide sequence: TGTGCCAGCAGTCCCCGACTAGTCTTAGCCAAAAACATTCAGTACTTC. It is translated as CASSPRLVLAKNIQYF.